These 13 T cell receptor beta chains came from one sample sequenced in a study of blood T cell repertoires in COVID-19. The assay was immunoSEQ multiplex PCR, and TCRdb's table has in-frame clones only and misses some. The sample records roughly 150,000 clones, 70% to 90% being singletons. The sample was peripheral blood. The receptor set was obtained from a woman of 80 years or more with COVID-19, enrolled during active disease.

The CDR3 nucleotides read TGCAGTGCTAAAGCGGGAGATACGCAGTATTTT. Translated: CSAKAGDTQYF. The rearrangement uses TRBV20-1 and TRBJ2-3, with D possibly being TRBD2 (6 bases). This CDR3 has 11 residues. The V end was cut by 4 bases, the J end by 5 bases, with 7 bases between. Germline V gene sequence: CDR1 DFQATT, CDR2 SNEGSKA (reference sequence).

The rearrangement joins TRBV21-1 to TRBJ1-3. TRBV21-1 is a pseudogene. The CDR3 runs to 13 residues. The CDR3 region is CASSNRRGNTIYF. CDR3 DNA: TGTGCCAGCAGCAATCGGCGGGGGAACACCATATATTTT.

CDR3 loop: CASRPGQGKGYGYTF. The DNA for the CDR3 is TGTGCCAGCAGGCCCGGACAGGGAAAGGGTTATGGCTACACCTTC. The rearrangement joins TRBV6-5 to TRBJ1-2; 8 bases fit TRBD1. The ends lost 6 bases at V and 5 bases at J; junction bases unmatched: 11. Germline CDR1 is MNHEY and CDR2 is SVGAGI. CDR3 length: 15 residues.

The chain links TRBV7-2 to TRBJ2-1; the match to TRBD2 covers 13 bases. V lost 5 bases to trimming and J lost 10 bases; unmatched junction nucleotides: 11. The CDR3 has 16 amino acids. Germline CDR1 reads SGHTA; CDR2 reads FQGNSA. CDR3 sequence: CASSPQGLAGTEEQFF. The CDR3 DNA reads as TGTGCCAGCAGCCCACAGGGACTAGCGGGGACGGAGGAGCAGTTCTTC.

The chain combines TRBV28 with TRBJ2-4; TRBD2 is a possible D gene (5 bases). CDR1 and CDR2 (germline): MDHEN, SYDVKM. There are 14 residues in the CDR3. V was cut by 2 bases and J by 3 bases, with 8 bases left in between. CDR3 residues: CASSLLGSKNIQYF. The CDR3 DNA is TGTGCCAGCAGTTTACTGGGGAGCAAAAACATTCAGTACTTC.

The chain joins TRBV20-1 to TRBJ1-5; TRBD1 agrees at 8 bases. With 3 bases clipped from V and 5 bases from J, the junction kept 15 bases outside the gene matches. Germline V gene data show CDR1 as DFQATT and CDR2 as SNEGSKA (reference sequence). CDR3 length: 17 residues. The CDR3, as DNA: TGCAGTGCTAGTCCATACCTTAGTGGACAGGGACATCAGCCCCAGCATTTT. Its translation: CSASPYLSGQGHQPQHF.

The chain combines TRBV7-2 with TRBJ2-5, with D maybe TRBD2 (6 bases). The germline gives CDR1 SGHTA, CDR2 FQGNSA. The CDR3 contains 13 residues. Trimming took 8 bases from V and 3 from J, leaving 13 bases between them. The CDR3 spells CASSRGSKETQYF. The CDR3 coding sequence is TGTGCCAGCTCTCGGGGGTCTAAAGAGACCCAGTACTTC.

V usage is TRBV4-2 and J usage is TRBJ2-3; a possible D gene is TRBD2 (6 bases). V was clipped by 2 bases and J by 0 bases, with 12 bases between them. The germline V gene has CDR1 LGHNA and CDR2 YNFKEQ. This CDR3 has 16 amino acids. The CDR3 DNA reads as TGTGCCAGCAGCCAACCCTCGGGGACTAGCACAGATACGCAGTATTTT. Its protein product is CASSQPSGTSTDTQYF.

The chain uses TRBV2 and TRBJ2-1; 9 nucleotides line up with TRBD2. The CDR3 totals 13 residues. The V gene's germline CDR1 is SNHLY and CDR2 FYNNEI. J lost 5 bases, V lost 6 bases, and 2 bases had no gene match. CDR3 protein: CASRTSGHNEQFF. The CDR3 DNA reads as TGTGCCAGCAGGACTAGCGGTCACAATGAGCAGTTCTTC.

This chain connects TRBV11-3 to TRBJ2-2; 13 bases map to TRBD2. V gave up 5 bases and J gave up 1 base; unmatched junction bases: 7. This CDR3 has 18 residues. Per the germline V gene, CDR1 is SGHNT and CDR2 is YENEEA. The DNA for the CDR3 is TGTGCCAGCAGCATTGGGACTAGCGGGGACCTGAACACCGGGGAGCTGTTTTTT. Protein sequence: CASSIGTSGDLNTGELFF.

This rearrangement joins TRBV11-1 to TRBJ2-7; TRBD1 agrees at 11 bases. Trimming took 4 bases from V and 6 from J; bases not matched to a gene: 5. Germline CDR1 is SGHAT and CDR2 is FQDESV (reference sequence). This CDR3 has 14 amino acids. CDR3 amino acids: CASSYGTGGREQYF. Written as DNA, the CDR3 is TGTGCCAGCAGCTACGGGACAGGGGGACGCGAGCAGTACTTC.

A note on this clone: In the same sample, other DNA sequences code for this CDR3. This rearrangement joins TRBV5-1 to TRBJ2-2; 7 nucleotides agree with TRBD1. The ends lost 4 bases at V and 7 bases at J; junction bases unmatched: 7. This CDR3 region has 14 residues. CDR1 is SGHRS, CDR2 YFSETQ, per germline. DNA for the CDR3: TGCGCCAGCAGCCTACAGGGGTGGAACGGGGAGCTGTTTTTT. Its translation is CASSLQGWNGELFF.

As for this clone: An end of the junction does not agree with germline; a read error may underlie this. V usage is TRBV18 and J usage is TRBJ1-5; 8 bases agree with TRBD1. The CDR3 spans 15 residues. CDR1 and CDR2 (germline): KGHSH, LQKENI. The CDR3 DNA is TGTGCCAGCTCACGGGAGACAGGGGAGCGTCAGGCCCAGCATTTT. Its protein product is CASSRETGERQAQHF.